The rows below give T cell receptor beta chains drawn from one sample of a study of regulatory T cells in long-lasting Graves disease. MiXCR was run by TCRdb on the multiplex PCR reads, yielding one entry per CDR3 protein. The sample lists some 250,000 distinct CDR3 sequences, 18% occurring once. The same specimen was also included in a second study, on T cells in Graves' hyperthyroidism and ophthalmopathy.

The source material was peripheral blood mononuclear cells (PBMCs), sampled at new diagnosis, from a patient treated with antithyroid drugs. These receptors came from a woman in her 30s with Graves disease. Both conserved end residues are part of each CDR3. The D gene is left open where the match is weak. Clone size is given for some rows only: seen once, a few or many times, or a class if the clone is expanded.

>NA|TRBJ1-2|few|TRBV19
CASSRTGYSNYGYTF
TGTGCCAGTAGTCGGACGGGTTACTCTAACTATGGCTACACCTTC
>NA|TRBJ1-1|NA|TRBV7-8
CASSLAWGQTEAFF
TGTGCCAGCAGCTTAGCTTGGGGGCAAACTGAAGCTTTCTTT
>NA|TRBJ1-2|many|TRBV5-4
CASSSGRIYGYTF
TGTGCCAGCAGCTCGGGACGCATTTATGGCTACACCTTC
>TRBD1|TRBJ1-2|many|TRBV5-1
CASSLAQGARGYTF
TGCGCCAGCAGCTTGGCTCAGGGGGCGAGGGGCTACACCTTC
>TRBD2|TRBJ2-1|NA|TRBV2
CASRAGLAGEAPYNEQFF
TGTGCCAGCAGGGCCGGACTAGCGGGGGAAGCACCATACAATGAGCAGTTCTTC
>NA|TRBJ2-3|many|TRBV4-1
CASSLGLFRGTSTDTQYF
TGCGCCAGCAGCCTGGGTCTATTTCGGGGAACTAGCACAGATACGCAGTATTTT
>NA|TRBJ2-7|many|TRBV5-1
CASSSVFRASYEQYF
TGCGCCAGCAGCTCAGTGTTCCGGGCCTCCTACGAGCAGTACTTC
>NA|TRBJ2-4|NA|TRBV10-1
CASSEGGRDIQYF
TGCGCCAGCAGTGAGGGGGGTAGGGACATTCAGTACTTC
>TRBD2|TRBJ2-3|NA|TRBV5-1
CASSSGLAGGDTQYF
TGCGCCAGCAGCTCAGGACTAGCGGGGGGAGATACGCAGTATTTT
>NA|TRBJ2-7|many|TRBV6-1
CASSEARTYEQYF
TGTGCCAGCAGTGAAGCAAGAACCTACGAGCAGTACTTC
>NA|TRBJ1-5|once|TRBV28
CASRDSDSNQPQHF
TGTGCCAGCAGGGACAGTGATAGCAATCAGCCCCAGCATTTT
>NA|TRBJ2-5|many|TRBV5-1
CASSTWATQETQYF
TGCGCCAGCAGCACCTGGGCCACCCAAGAGACCCAGTACTTC
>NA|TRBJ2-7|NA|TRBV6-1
CASKLDSSYEQYF
TGTGCCAGCAAACTTGACAGCTCCTACGAGCAGTACTTC
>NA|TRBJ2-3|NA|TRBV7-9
CTSSLGQGTDTQYF
TGTACCAGCAGCTTAGGGCAGGGCACAGATACGCAGTATTTT
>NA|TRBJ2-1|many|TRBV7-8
CASSFRLASLHEQFF
TGTGCCAGCAGCTTCCGTCTAGCATCACTACATGAGCAGTTCTTC
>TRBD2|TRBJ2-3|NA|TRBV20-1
CSAPPGGADTQYF
TGCAGTGCCCCGCCGGGGGGGGCCGATACGCAGTATTTT
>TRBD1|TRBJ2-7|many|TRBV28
CASNRDRGAYEQYF
TGTGCCAGCAATCGGGACAGGGGGGCCTACGAGCAGTACTTC
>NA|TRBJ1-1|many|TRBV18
CASSPQQTMNTEAFF
TGTGCCAGCTCACCACAACAGACAATGAACACTGAAGCTTTCTTT
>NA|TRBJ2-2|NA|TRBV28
CASNPPRNTGELFF
TGTGCCAGCAACCCGCCGCGGAACACCGGGGAGCTGTTTTTT
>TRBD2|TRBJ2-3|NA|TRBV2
CASSPLRAGGASDTQYF
TGTGCCAGCAGTCCTCTACGAGCGGGGGGGGCCTCGGATACGCAGTATTTT
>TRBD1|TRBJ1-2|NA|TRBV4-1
CASTQGGFNYGYTF
TGCGCCAGCACCCAGGGGGGATTTAACTATGGCTACACCTTC
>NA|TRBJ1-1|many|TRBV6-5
CASSYLVNTEAFF
TGTGCCAGCAGTTACCTTGTTAACACTGAAGCTTTCTTT
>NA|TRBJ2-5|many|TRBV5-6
CASSLDGDQETQYF
TGTGCCAGCAGCTTAGACGGGGACCAAGAGACCCAGTACTTC
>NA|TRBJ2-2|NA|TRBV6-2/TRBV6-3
CASSGDRTGELFF
TGTGCCAGCAGCGGAGACCGCACCGGGGAGCTGTTTTTT
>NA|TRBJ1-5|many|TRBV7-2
CASSLGGTVGNQPQHF
TGTGCCAGCAGCTTAGGAGGTACTGTCGGCAATCAGCCCCAGCATTTT
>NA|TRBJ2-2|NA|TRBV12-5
CASGPGGPRTGELFF
TGTGCTAGTGGCCCCGGGGGCCCAAGGACCGGGGAGCTGTTTTTT
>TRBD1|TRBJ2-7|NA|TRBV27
CASSSLRQGESYEQYF
TGTGCCAGCAGTTCCCTTAGACAGGGGGAATCATACGAGCAGTACTTC
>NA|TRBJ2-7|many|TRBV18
CASSPSQAYEQYF
TGTGCCAGCTCACCATCTCAGGCCTACGAGCAGTACTTC
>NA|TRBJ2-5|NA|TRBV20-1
CSARDSGEGQETQYF
TGCAGTGCTAGAGATAGTGGAGAGGGGCAAGAGACCCAGTACTTC
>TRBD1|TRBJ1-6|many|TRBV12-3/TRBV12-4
CASSSYRGSNSPLHF
TGTGCCAGCAGTTCCTACAGGGGTAGTAATTCACCCCTCCACTTT
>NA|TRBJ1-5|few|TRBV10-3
CAISESRGLVSQPQHF
TGTGCCATCAGTGAGTCGCGGGGGTTGGTCAGTCAGCCCCAGCATTTT
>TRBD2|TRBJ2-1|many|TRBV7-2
CASSLVSGGAKFF
TGTGCCAGCAGCTTAGTTAGCGGGGGGGCGAAGTTCTTC
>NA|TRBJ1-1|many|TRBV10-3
CAASDSPLGTEAFF
TGTGCCGCCTCGGACTCTCCCTTGGGGACTGAAGCTTTCTTT
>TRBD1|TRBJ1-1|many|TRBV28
CASSFSTGTGVTEAFF
TGTGCCAGCAGTTTCTCCACCGGGACAGGGGTTACTGAAGCTTTCTTT
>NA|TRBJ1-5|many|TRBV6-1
CASSEFSTGIQHF
TGTGCCAGCAGTGAATTTTCGACAGGTATACAGCATTTT
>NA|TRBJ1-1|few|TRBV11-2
CASSFEGTGSEAFF
TGTGCCAGCAGCTTTGAGGGGACTGGTTCTGAAGCTTTCTTT
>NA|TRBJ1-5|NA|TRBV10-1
CASSESGIGQPQHF
TGCGCCAGCAGTGAGTCCGGAATCGGTCAGCCCCAGCATTTT
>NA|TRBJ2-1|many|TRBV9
CASSVASRNEQFF
TGTGCCAGCAGCGTAGCATCACGGAATGAGCAGTTCTTC
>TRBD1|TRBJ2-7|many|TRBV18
CASSPLAGGSTYEQYF
TGTGCCAGCTCACCATTGGCAGGGGGCTCAACCTACGAGCAGTACTTC
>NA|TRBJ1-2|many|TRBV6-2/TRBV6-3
CASRNAGDRPGYGYTF
TGTGCCAGCAGGAACGCCGGGGACCGACCCGGCTATGGCTACACCTTC
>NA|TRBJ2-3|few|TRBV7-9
CASSWGASGTDTQYF
TGTGCCAGCAGCTGGGGGGCTAGCGGCACAGATACGCAGTATTTT
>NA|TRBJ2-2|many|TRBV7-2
CASSLAGRAKSTGELFF
TGTGCCAGCAGCTTAGCGGGGCGGGCGAAGTCCACCGGGGAGCTGTTTTTT
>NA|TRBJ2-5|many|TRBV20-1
CSAPPQETQYF
TGCAGTGCTCCTCCGCAAGAGACCCAGTACTTC